One and the same sample provided the 27 T cell receptor beta chains below, sequenced in a study of cytomegalovirus exposure and HLA in healthy donors. The protocol was immunoSEQ multiplex PCR, while the TCRdb copy is restricted to in-frame clones and leaves out a portion. In the table there are 100,000 or so clones, about 88% of which are singletons. Input material: PBMCs. These receptors all come from a woman aged 18 to 35 in good health and CMV-seropositive.

The CDR3, as DNA: TGTGCCAGCAGTTACGGGCTAGCACACTACGAGCAGTACTTC. Translating gives CASSYGLAHYEQYF. V and J are TRBV6-5 and TRBJ2-7; possible D gene TRBD2, 5 bases. This CDR3 is 14 amino acids long. V was cut by 2 bases and J by 3 bases, with 11 bases left in between. In germline, CDR1 is MNHEY, CDR2 SVGAGI.

The rearrangement joins TRBV9 to TRBJ1-2; 8 nucleotides match TRBD1. Germline V gives CDR1 SGDLS, CDR2 YYNGEE. Trimming removed 5 bases from V and 3 bases from J; junction bases left unmatched: 3. This CDR3 contains 13 residues. The CDR3 DNA is TGTGCCAGCAGTCAGGGGGCTGACTATGGCTACACCTTC. Residues: CASSQGADYGYTF.

The chain recombines TRBV6-1 with TRBJ2-2; TRBD2 agrees at 7 bases. V was pared by 4 bases and J by 0 bases, with 8 bases of the junction left unmatched. Germline-derived CDR1 and CDR2 are MNHNS and SASEGT. The CDR3 covers 17 residues. The CDR3 sequence: CASSVWQSGTNTGELFF. The CDR3 bases are TGTGCCAGCAGTGTTTGGCAGAGCGGGACGAACACCGGGGAGCTGTTTTTT.

The V call is TRBV6-5, the J call TRBJ1-5; maybe TRBD1 (5 bases). Trimming stripped 2 bases from V and 5 bases from J, with 13 bases between. Germline V gene sequence: CDR1 MNHEY, CDR2 SVGAGI. This CDR3 comprises 15 residues. This CDR3 is CASSYGRGWDQPQHF. CDR3 coding DNA: TGTGCCAGCAGTTACGGCCGGGGGTGGGATCAGCCCCAGCATTTT.

J is TRBJ2-2 and V is TRBV7-2; no firm D call. Trimming cost V 4 bases and J 6 bases, with 9 bases left between them. The CDR3 has 13 residues. Germline V gives CDR1 SGHTA, CDR2 FQGNSA. In DNA, the CDR3 is TGTGCCAGCAGCTCACAATTACCCGGGGAGCTGTTTTTT. This translates into CASSSQLPGELFF.

This clone was counted a single time. The CDR3 DNA is TGTGCCAGTAGTAAACAGGGGGGGGACAATCAGCCCCAGCATTTT. This codes for CASSKQGGDNQPQHF. This chain connects TRBV19 to TRBJ1-5; 8 positions match TRBD1. CDR3 length: 15 amino acids. Germline-derived CDR1 and CDR2 are LNHDA and SQIVND (reference sequence). V lost 4 bases to trimming and J lost 3 bases; unmatched junction nucleotides: 5.

The chain uses TRBV28 and TRBJ2-1, with a weak D call TRBD2 (5 bases). Looked up from germline, CDR1 is MDHEN and CDR2 is SYDVKM. The V end was cut by 6 bases, the J end by 3 bases, with 9 bases between. This CDR3 has 13 amino acids. Here the CDR3 reads CASSPDYYNEQFF. The CDR3 DNA is TGTGCCAGCAGCCCCGACTACTACAATGAGCAGTTCTTC.

The CDR3 loop reads CASSLAALAGAVTDTQYF. The CDR3 nucleotides read TGTGCCAGCAGCTTGGCAGCACTAGCGGGGGCCGTCACAGATACGCAGTATTTT. The V call is TRBV5-8, the J call TRBJ2-3; TRBD2 aligns across 11 bases. Trimming removed 0 bases from V and 2 bases from J; junction bases left unmatched: 8. The CDR3 length is 18 residues. The germline gives CDR1 SGHTS, CDR2 YDEGEE. Full variable domain (remainder filled in from reference TRBV5-8 and TRBJ2-3): EAGVTQSPTHLIKTRGQQATLRCSPISGHTSVYWYQQALGLGLQFLLWYDEGEERNRGNFPPRFSGRQFPNYSSELNVNALELEDSALYLCASSLAALAGAVTDTQYFGPGTRLTVL.

V gene TRBV4-1 combines with J gene TRBJ1-5; tentatively, D is TRBD1 (5 bases). V gave up 4 bases and J gave up 1 base, with 11 bases separating them. Germline CDR1 and CDR2: MGHRA and YSYEKL. The CDR3 totals 15 residues. The DNA of the CDR3 is TGCGCCAGCAGCCTCAGGGAGGAAAGCAATCAGCCCCAGCATTTT. This translates into CASSLREESNQPQHF.

The V and J genes are TRBV5-6 and TRBJ2-2; 9 bases fit TRBD2. Trimming took 0 bases from V and 7 from J; bases not matched to a gene: 7. The CDR3 is made up of 16 amino acids. CDR1 SGHDT and CDR2 YYEEEE come from the germline V gene. This CDR3 reads CASSLAGGGAGGELFF. DNA for the CDR3: TGTGCCAGCAGCTTGGCCGGCGGGGGGGCTGGCGGGGAGCTGTTTTTT. The whole variable domain, remainder taken from reference TRBV5-6 and TRBJ2-2, is DAGVTQSPTHLIKTRGQQVTLRCSPKSGHDTVSWYQQALGQGPQFIFQYYEEEERQRGNFPDRFSGHQFPNYSSELNVNALLLGDSALYLCASSLAGGGAGGELFFGEGSRLTVL.

The CDR3 region is CASSPPGFGYTF. CDR3 nucleotides: TGTGCCAGCAGTCCCCCAGGGTTTGGCTACACCTTC. The chain links TRBV28 to TRBJ1-2; a weak D match, TRBD1 (5 bases). The V gene's germline CDR1 is MDHEN and CDR2 SYDVKM. Trimming shortened V by 5 bases and J by 7 bases, and 11 bases separated the two germline ends. The CDR3 is 12 residues long.

In its sample, this clone was seen once. The chain employs TRBV29-1 and TRBJ2-7, with 9 bases that match TRBD1. Germline V CDR1 and CDR2: SQVTM, ANQGSEA. After removal of 4 bases from V and 9 bases from J, the junction contained 10 bases not matched to a gene. There are 13 residues in the CDR3. The CDR3 is CSVGGGQGPAQYF. In DNA, the CDR3 is TGCAGCGTTGGGGGAGGACAGGGGCCGGCGCAGTACTTC.

V gene TRBV5-8 combines with J gene TRBJ1-5; 8 bases are a match to TRBD1. Germline V gene lookup returns CDR1 SGHTS and CDR2 YDEGEE. V gave up 5 bases and J gave up 4 bases; unmatched junction bases: 8. The CDR3 totals 15 residues. CDR3 residues: CASRRTGRPNQPQHF. CDR3 nucleotides: TGTGCCAGCAGACGGACAGGGAGGCCGAATCAGCCCCAGCATTTT.

The chain couples TRBV15 to TRBJ2-1; maybe TRBD2 (5 bases). CDR1 and CDR2 from the germline V gene are LNHNV and YYDKDF (reference sequence). Between the trimmed V and J ends, which lost 7 bases and 3 bases, there was a span of 19 bases. This CDR3 spans 16 amino acids. CDR3 in amino acids: CATTPRLRESYNEQFF. The CDR3 DNA is TGTGCCACCACCCCGCGCTTAAGGGAGAGCTACAATGAGCAGTTCTTC. Full variable domain (remainder filled in from reference TRBV15 and TRBJ2-1): DAMVIQNPRYQVTQFGKPVTLSCSQTLNHNVMYWYQQKSSQAPKLLFHYYDKDFNNEADTPDNFQSRRPNTSFCFLDIRSPGLGDTAMYLCATTPRLRESYNEQFFGPGTRLTVL.

This clone has just one count. The chain combines TRBV19 with TRBJ2-7; 10 nucleotides agree with TRBD2. This CDR3 has 15 residues. V lost 5 bases and J lost 6; bases outside the gene matches: 10. Germline V gene sequence: CDR1 LNHDA, CDR2 SQIVND (reference sequence). CDR3 coding DNA: TGTGCCAGTAGTTATAGCGGGAGGCCTCCCCGCGAGCAGTACTTC. Protein: CASSYSGRPPREQYF.

This chain connects TRBV2 to TRBJ1-3; D is unclear. Between the trimmed V and J ends, which lost 2 bases and 2 bases, there was a span of 10 bases. This CDR3 is built from 15 residues. From germline, CDR1 is SNHLY and CDR2 FYNNEI. CDR3 amino acids: CASSETRGPGNTIYF. For the CDR3, the DNA is TGTGCCAGCAGTGAAACACGTGGTCCTGGAAACACCATATATTTT.

This chain joins TRBV5-1 and TRBJ1-1; 7 bases map to TRBD1. This CDR3 region has 14 residues. V was clipped by 1 base and J by 7 bases; unmatched bases: 7. The germline V gene has CDR1 SGHRS and CDR2 YFSETQ. CDR3 coding DNA: TGCGCCAGCAGCTTGTTCGGGACAGTCGATGAAGCTTTCTTT. The encoded protein is CASSLFGTVDEAFF.

V usage is TRBV28 and J usage is TRBJ2-1, with D perhaps TRBD2 (6 bases). There are 14 residues in the CDR3. Trimming took 1 base from V and 9 from J, leaving 13 bases between them. The germline V gene has CDR1 MDHEN and CDR2 SYDVKM. CDR3 nucleotides: TGTGCCAGCAGTTTATTGATCCGTAGCGGTGAGCAGTTCTTC. Protein: CASSLLIRSGEQFF.

This clone appeared once. The V and J genes are TRBV29-1 and TRBJ2-1; weak D call: TRBD1 (5 bases). Per the germline V gene, CDR1 is SQVTM and CDR2 is ANQGSEA. This CDR3 has 14 amino acids. The V end lost 2 bases, the J end lost 7 bases, and 15 bases lay between the germline ends. CDR3 sequence: CSVENPQALNEQFF. The CDR3 DNA sequence: TGCAGCGTTGAAAACCCACAGGCCTTGAATGAGCAGTTCTTC.

The chain is built from TRBV20-1 and TRBJ2-3; no clear D. The CDR3 consists of 11 residues. V was trimmed by 5 bases and J by 3 bases, leaving 6 bases between them. Germline values: CDR1 DFQATT, CDR2 SNEGSKA (reference sequence). Written as DNA, the CDR3 is TGCAGTGCTTTTAGAACAGATACGCAGTATTTT. Its translation is CSAFRTDTQYF.

The chain links TRBV5-1 to TRBJ2-2; 9 nucleotides line up with TRBD1. V trimming: 7 bases; J trimming: 6 bases; junction bases outside the gene matches: 4. Germline loops: CDR1 SGHRS, CDR2 YFSETQ. This CDR3 contains 13 residues. In nucleotides, the CDR3 is TGCGCCAGCGGACAGGGGATGGCCGGGGAGCTGTTTTTT. It encodes CASGQGMAGELFF.

The chain employs TRBV4-1 and TRBJ2-1; TRBD2 matches at 11 bases. Germline V gene sequence: CDR1 MGHRA, CDR2 YSYEKL. V gave up 4 bases and J gave up 5 bases; unmatched junction bases: 10. The CDR3 extends over 17 amino acids. The CDR3 sequence: CASSRTLTSGMDNEQFF. CDR3 nucleotides: TGCGCCAGCAGCCGAACCCTGACTAGCGGGATGGACAATGAGCAGTTCTTC.

J is TRBJ2-1 and V is TRBV9; weak D call: TRBD2 (5 bases). CDR1 and CDR2 (germline): SGDLS, YYNGEE. CDR3 length: 14 amino acids. Trimming stripped 4 bases from V and 10 bases from J, with 18 bases between. The CDR3 region is CASSTRTGIMEQFF. Here the CDR3 DNA reads TGTGCCAGCAGCACACGGACTGGCATTATGGAGCAGTTCTTC.

The chain links TRBV6-1 to TRBJ1-5; D not resolved. Trimming took 0 bases from V and 6 from J, leaving 12 bases between them. Germline assignment: CDR1 MNHNS and CDR2 SASEGT. The CDR3 runs to 15 residues. The CDR3 sequence is CASSEAHGGSQPQHF. In DNA form, the CDR3 reads TGTGCCAGCAGTGAAGCCCACGGTGGTAGTCAGCCCCAGCATTTT.

The chain has TRBV18 and TRBJ2-1; D is possibly TRBD1 (5 bases). Trimming removed 6 bases at V and 8 bases at J, with 11 bases between. The CDR3 consists of 12 residues. CDR1 is KGHSH, CDR2 LQKENI, per germline. The CDR3, as DNA: TGTGCCAGCTCCCAACAGGTACATGAGCAGTTCTTC. This gives the protein CASSQQVHEQFF.

The rearrangement uses TRBV2 and TRBJ2-1; 14 nucleotides match TRBD2. The CDR3 loop spans 16 amino acids. From germline, CDR1 is SNHLY and CDR2 FYNNEI. The junction had 6 bases not matched to a gene; V was cut back by 4 bases and J by 7 bases. In DNA, the CDR3 is TGTGCCAGCAGTGCAGGGACTAGCGGGAGAGCGAATGAGCAGTTCTTC. It codes for CASSAGTSGRANEQFF.

V gene TRBV4-2 combines with J gene TRBJ2-7; TRBD1 is a possible D gene (5 bases). Per the germline V gene, CDR1 is LGHNA and CDR2 is YNFKEQ. The CDR3 extends over 16 amino acids. The ends were cut back, 0 bases at V and 0 bases at J, with 12 bases in the middle. This chain's CDR3 is CASSQDLGASSYEQYF. DNA of the CDR3: TGTGCCAGCAGCCAAGACCTAGGGGCGTCCTCCTACGAGCAGTACTTC.